These 32 T cell receptor beta chains were all obtained from the same sample, sequenced in a study of cytomegalovirus exposure and HLA in healthy donors. The table came from immunoSEQ multiplex PCR; TCRdb's copy has only in-frame clones and leaves some out. The table has under 80,000 clones, 90% to 95% seen once. Sequencing was done on a sample of PBMCs. These receptors all come from a young woman in good health and CMV-seronegative.

The chain employs TRBV10-3 and TRBJ2-1; D remains ambiguous. Per germline, CDR1 ENHRY and CDR2 SYGVKD. This CDR3 contains 15 residues. Trimming cost V 0 bases and J 4 bases, with 10 bases left between them. CDR3 sequence: CAISESTPPYNEQFF. The CDR3 coding sequence is TGTGCCATCAGTGAGTCGACACCCCCGTACAATGAGCAGTTCTTC.

This chain uses TRBV9 with TRBJ2-5; the D gene is possibly TRBD1 (6 bases). Germline V gene lookup returns CDR1 SGDLS and CDR2 YYNGEE. The CDR3 sequence is 15 residues long. Trimming removed 4 bases at V and 4 bases at J, with 17 bases between. The CDR3 nucleotides are TGTGCCAGCAGCCCCTCCACAGGGCTAGGAGAGACCCAGTACTTC. Residues: CASSPSTGLGETQYF.

The V call is TRBV9, the J call TRBJ2-5, with a tentative D call TRBD2 (5 bases). Trimming removed 2 bases at V and 3 bases at J, with 14 bases between. The V gene's germline CDR1 is SGDLS and CDR2 YYNGEE. CDR3 size: 15 residues. The CDR3 loop reads CASSVGVRDEETQYF. The CDR3 region has the DNA TGTGCCAGCAGCGTCGGGGTGAGAGATGAAGAGACCCAGTACTTC.

This clone was seen only once. This CDR3 reads CASSRGQGPTEAFF. For the CDR3, the DNA is TGTGCCAGCAGCAGGGGACAGGGCCCCACTGAAGCTTTCTTT. The chain joins TRBV6-5 to TRBJ1-1, with TRBD1 matching over 9 bases. V was pared by 6 bases and J by 4 bases, with 6 bases of the junction left unmatched. CDR3 length equals 14 residues. In germline, CDR1 is MNHEY, CDR2 SVGAGI.

V usage is TRBV6-5 and J usage is TRBJ2-7; D gene unclear. V was shortened by 0 bases and J by 4 bases, with 13 bases between the two germline ends. Germline V gene lookup returns CDR1 MNHEY and CDR2 SVGAGI. The CDR3 length is 15 residues. The CDR3, as DNA: TGTGCCAGCAGTTACTCGAGGAGCACCTTGTACGAGCAGTACTTC. Protein sequence: CASSYSRSTLYEQYF.

The V call is TRBV18, the J call TRBJ1-1; 12 positions agree with TRBD1. This CDR3 contains 18 residues. V shed 6 bases, J shed 4 bases, and the junction held 15 bases outside the gene matches. Germline V gives CDR1 KGHSH, CDR2 LQKENI. This chain's CDR3 is CASSSIPGQGARGTEAFF. The CDR3 bases are TGTGCCAGCTCCTCCATCCCGGGACAGGGGGCGCGTGGCACTGAAGCTTTCTTT.

The V call is TRBV4-1, the J call TRBJ1-1; no reliable D call. Trimming pared 1 base from V and 0 bases from J, leaving 9 bases between. CDR3 length: 15 residues. In germline, CDR1 is MGHRA, CDR2 YSYEKL. In DNA form, the CDR3 reads TGCGCCAGCAGCCAAGGGCCGTCAGTGAACACTGAAGCTTTCTTT. Translation: CASSQGPSVNTEAFF.

This chain connects TRBV2 to TRBJ2-5, with 10 bases fitting TRBD1. CDR3 size: 14 residues. J lost 5 bases, V lost 8 bases, and 8 bases had no gene match. Germline assignment: CDR1 SNHLY and CDR2 FYNNEI. The CDR3 region is CASGADRGRETQYF. The CDR3 DNA reads TGTGCCAGCGGGGCTGACAGGGGGCGGGAGACCCAGTACTTC.

The chain uses TRBV5-4 and TRBJ1-2; 11 bases are shared with TRBD1. This CDR3 region has 14 residues. CDR1 and CDR2 (germline): SGHNT, YYREEE (reference sequence). With V trimmed by 4 bases and J by 8 bases, 7 bases remained unmatched. CDR3 in amino acids: CASSPDRGLEGYTF. The CDR3 nucleotides read TGTGCCAGCAGCCCGGACAGGGGGCTAGAGGGCTACACCTTC. The full variable domain, in which reference TRBV5-4 and TRBJ1-2 provide the parts outside the CDR3, is ETGVTQSPTHLIKTRGQQVTLRCSSQSGHNTVSWYQQALGQGPQFIFQYYREEENGRGNFPPRFSGLQFPNYSSELNVNALELDDSALYLCASSPDRGLEGYTFGSGTRLTVV.

The chain recombines TRBV19 with TRBJ1-6, with D possibly being TRBD1 (6 bases). The CDR3 totals 23 residues. Germline V gene sequence: CDR1 LNHDA, CDR2 SQIVND (reference sequence). V gave up 3 bases and J gave up 1 base, with 31 bases separating them. The CDR3 spells CASSITPRQGYDWEGSYNSPLHF. CDR3 bases: TGTGCCAGTAGTATCACCCCGAGGCAGGGGTACGATTGGGAGGGGTCCTATAATTCACCCCTCCACTTT. Using reference TRBV19 and TRBJ1-6 for the parts outside the CDR3, the full variable domain is DGGITQSPKYLFRKEGQNVTLSCEQNLNHDAMYWYRQDPGQGLRLIYYSQIVNDFQKGDIAEGYSVSREKKESFPLTVTSAQKNPTAFYLCASSITPRQGYDWEGSYNSPLHFGNGTRLTVT.

The genes are TRBV19 and TRBJ2-2; no clear D gene. Trimming took 3 bases from V and 7 from J, leaving 3 bases between them. This CDR3 is 11 amino acids long. CDR1 is LNHDA and CDR2 is SQIVND in the germline V gene (reference sequence). As DNA, the CDR3 is TGTGCCAGTAGTATCGGCGGGGAGCTGTTTTTT. It translates to CASSIGGELFF.

The rearrangement uses TRBV27 and TRBJ2-7, with 9 bases matching TRBD1. The CDR3 covers 14 residues. V shed 2 bases and J 4 bases; nucleotides not matched to a gene: 3. Germline CDR1 MNHEY, CDR2 SMNVEV (reference sequence). The CDR3 sequence: CASSLAGQGYEQYF. CDR3 bases: TGTGCCAGCAGTTTAGCGGGACAGGGTTACGAGCAGTACTTC.

V gene TRBV7-9 combines with J gene TRBJ2-5; the D is unclear. CDR3 length: 13 residues. Between the trimmed V and J ends, which lost 2 bases and 7 bases, there was a span of 11 bases. Germline V gene data show CDR1 as SEHNR and CDR2 as FQNEAQ (reference sequence). CDR3 loop: CASSLPVDVTQYF. CDR3 coding DNA: TGTGCCAGCAGCTTACCGGTAGATGTGACCCAGTACTTC. The full variable domain, its missing parts supplied by reference TRBV7-9 and TRBJ2-5, is DTGVSQNPRHKITKRGQNVTFRCDPISEHNRLYWYRQTLGQGPEFLTYFQNEAQLEKSRLLSDRFSAERPKGSFSTLEIQRTEQGDSAMYLCASSLPVDVTQYFGPGTRLLVL.

The V and J genes are TRBV5-1 and TRBJ2-3; 11 bases are shared with TRBD2. This CDR3 comprises 15 residues. Germline CDR1 reads SGHRS; CDR2 reads YFSETQ. J gave up 5 bases and V 2 bases, and 4 bases lay outside the gene matches. The DNA of the CDR3 is TGCGCCAGCAGCTTTAGCGGGAGGGCGGGAGATACGCAGTATTTT. It translates to CASSFSGRAGDTQYF.

The chain couples TRBV11-3 to TRBJ1-4; 10 positions match TRBD1. The V segment lost 5 bases and the J segment 8 bases; nucleotides outside the gene matches: 5. The germline V gene has CDR1 SGHNT and CDR2 YENEEA. This CDR3 contains 14 residues. CDR3 protein: CASSQGQGREKLFF. In DNA form, the CDR3 reads TGTGCCAGCAGCCAGGGACAGGGGAGGGAAAAACTGTTTTTT.

The rearrangement joins TRBV30 to TRBJ2-3, with 7 nucleotides matching TRBD2. Germline trimming cut 3 bases from V and 6 bases from J; bases unmatched to any gene: 12. Germline CDR1 and CDR2: GTSNPN and SVGIG (reference sequence). CDR3 size: 15 residues. The CDR3 DNA follows: TGTGCCTGGAGAACGTGGGGGGGAGTGACGGATACGCAGTATTTT. Translation gives CAWRTWGGVTDTQYF.

The V call is TRBV7-6, the J call TRBJ1-6; TRBD1 is a possible D gene (5 bases). V lost 1 base, J lost 7 bases, and 8 bases lay in between. CDR1 and CDR2 from the germline V gene are SGHVS and FNYEAQ. CDR3 length: 14 residues. This CDR3 is CASSLGQKNSPLHF. DNA of the CDR3: TGTGCCAGCAGCTTAGGACAGAAAAATTCACCCCTCCACTTT.

The V gene is TRBV6-1, the J gene TRBJ1-5; D is possibly TRBD1 (6 bases). V was pared by 4 bases and J by 6 bases, with 22 bases between. Germline V gene data show CDR1 as MNHNS and CDR2 as SASEGT. The CDR3 totals 17 residues. The DNA of the CDR3 is TGTGCCAGCAGTGTATGGGACATACTGGGGGTGGGTCAGCCCCAGCATTTT. Its translation is CASSVWDILGVGQPQHF.

This sequence joins TRBV7-8 and TRBJ1-2; D possibly corresponds to TRBD1 (6 bases). This CDR3 has 17 amino acids. Between the trimmed V and J ends, which lost 0 bases and 2 bases, there was a span of 16 bases. The V gene's germline CDR1 is SGHVS and CDR2 FQNEAQ. This CDR3 reads CASSLAFRRGANYGYTF. CDR3 nucleotide sequence: TGTGCCAGCAGCTTAGCTTTTCGCCGGGGGGCCAACTATGGCTACACCTTC.

This clone has a single count. The V call is TRBV27, the J call TRBJ1-2; D is possibly TRBD1 (5 bases). The V end was cut by 4 bases, the J end by 8 bases, with 14 bases between. The CDR3 spans 13 residues. Germline CDR1 reads MNHEY; CDR2 reads SMNVEV (reference sequence). The CDR3: CASSSDYRYGYTF. CDR3 DNA: TGTGCCAGCAGTTCGGACTACAGGTACGGCTACACCTTC.

This clone is a singleton in its sample. The chain uses TRBV5-6 and TRBJ2-5; TRBD1 agrees at 7 bases. The CDR3 sequence is 13 residues long. Germline V gives CDR1 SGHDT, CDR2 YYEEEE. With 4 bases clipped from V and 1 base from J, the junction kept 1 base outside the gene matches. The CDR3 nucleotides read TGTGCCAGCAGCAGGGACAGCCAAGAGACCCAGTACTTC. Translating it yields CASSRDSQETQYF. The variable domain in full, with the rest retrieved from reference TRBV5-6 and TRBJ2-5, is DAGVTQSPTHLIKTRGQQVTLRCSPKSGHDTVSWYQQALGQGPQFIFQYYEEEERQRGNFPDRFSGHQFPNYSSELNVNALLLGDSALYLCASSRDSQETQYFGPGTRLLVL.

V gene TRBV2 combines with J gene TRBJ1-1; D not certain. This CDR3 is built from 13 residues. Germline V CDR1 and CDR2: SNHLY, FYNNEI. V was clipped by 0 bases and J by 0 bases, with 2 bases between them. CDR3 residues: CASSEAMNTEAFF. The CDR3 bases are TGTGCCAGCAGTGAAGCCATGAACACTGAAGCTTTCTTT.

The chain employs TRBV2 and TRBJ2-5; D may be TRBD2 (6 bases). The length of the CDR3 is 15 residues. CDR1 and CDR2 from the germline V gene are SNHLY and FYNNEI. V lost 2 bases and J 0 bases, leaving 10 bases between the germline ends. This CDR3 reads CASSERGMYQETQYF. The CDR3 nucleotides are TGTGCCAGCAGTGAACGCGGGATGTACCAAGAGACCCAGTACTTC.

This clone was picked up one time. The genes are TRBV19 and TRBJ2-7, with 8 bases aligning to TRBD2. V lost 3 bases and J lost 6; bases outside the gene matches: 7. CDR1 is LNHDA, CDR2 SQIVND, per germline (reference sequence). The CDR3 contains 14 residues. CDR3 loop: CASSIPAGDREQYF. Written as DNA, the CDR3 is TGTGCCAGTAGTATCCCAGCGGGAGATCGCGAGCAGTACTTC.

The CDR3 protein is CASMTGDYGYTF. The CDR3 DNA reads as TGTGCCAGCATGACAGGGGACTATGGCTACACCTTC. This chain uses TRBV2 with TRBJ1-2; 8 bases are shared with TRBD1. Unmatched junction bases numbered 1, after V lost 7 bases and J lost 3 bases. The CDR3 has 12 residues. Germline assignment: CDR1 SNHLY and CDR2 FYNNEI. The full variable domain, rest sourced from reference TRBV2 and TRBJ1-2, is EPEVTQTPSHQVTQMGQEVILRCVPISNHLYFYWYRQILGQKVEFLVSFYNNEISEKSEIFDDQFSVERPDGSNFTLKIRSTKLEDSAMYFCASMTGDYGYTFGSGTRLTVV.

This sequence joins TRBV28 and TRBJ1-5, with D tentatively TRBD1 (6 bases). This CDR3 is 16 amino acids long. CDR1 and CDR2 from the germline V gene are MDHEN and SYDVKM. The V gene lost 4 bases and the J gene lost 0 bases, with 13 bases spanning the gap. The CDR3 DNA reads as TGTGCCAGCAGTTCACTTACAGGGATTAGCAATCAGCCCCAGCATTTT. Protein product: CASSSLTGISNQPQHF.

The chain has TRBV7-9 and TRBJ1-4; TRBD1 matches 8 bases. CDR3 length equals 15 residues. In germline, CDR1 is SEHNR, CDR2 FQNEAQ (reference sequence). The trim removed 4 bases at V and 7 bases at J, leaving 8 bases unmatched. In nucleotides, the CDR3 is TGTGCCAGCAGCTCGACAGGGGCCGCGAGTGAAAAACTGTTTTTT. Protein sequence: CASSSTGAASEKLFF.

This clone was detected once. The chain has TRBV9 and TRBJ2-2, with D possibly being TRBD2 (6 bases). Germline V gene sequence: CDR1 SGDLS, CDR2 YYNGEE. This CDR3 is built from 15 residues. Trimming left V 3 bases short and J 3 bases short, with 12 bases between. The CDR3 loop reads CASSGRSGYTGELFF. Here the CDR3 DNA reads TGTGCCAGCAGCGGCCGTAGCGGCTACACCGGGGAGCTGTTTTTT.

As for this clone: The junction departs from germline at one end; a sequencing error may be responsible. The rearrangement uses TRBV10-3 and TRBJ2-1; a weak D match, TRBD1 (6 bases). The CDR3 loop spans 15 amino acids. Germline CDR1 is ENHRY and CDR2 is SYGVKD. DNA for the CDR3: TGTGCCATCAATGAGGGGGAGTTAAAGAGGGATGAGCAGTTCTTC. Its translation is CAINEGELKRDEQFF.

J is TRBJ2-1 and V is TRBV7-6; D uncertain. Looked up from germline, CDR1 is SGHVS and CDR2 is FNYEAQ. This CDR3 has 12 residues. Trimming took off 5 bases at V and 8 bases at J, with 10 bases between the two ends. CDR3 amino acids: CASSAAGDEQFF. The DNA for the CDR3 is TGTGCCAGCAGCGCCGCAGGCGATGAGCAGTTCTTC.

V gene TRBV6-5 combines with J gene TRBJ2-7; D remains ambiguous. Deletions cut 5 bases from V and 3 bases from J, with 5 bases between. This CDR3 spans 11 amino acids. CDR1 is MNHEY, CDR2 SVGAGI, per germline. CDR3: CASSKLYEQYF. The CDR3 nucleotides read TGTGCCAGCAGTAAACTCTACGAGCAGTACTTC.

This clone came up once. The chain is built from TRBV27 and TRBJ1-1; perhaps TRBD1 as D (6 bases). Germline assignment: CDR1 MNHEY and CDR2 SMNVEV (reference sequence). With 0 bases removed from V and 6 bases from J, the gap between germline ends came to 17 bases. The CDR3 consists of 16 residues. Here the CDR3 DNA reads TGTGCCAGCAGTTTATCGGGACACACGACGATGCCTGAAGCTTTCTTT. Its translation: CASSLSGHTTMPEAFF.